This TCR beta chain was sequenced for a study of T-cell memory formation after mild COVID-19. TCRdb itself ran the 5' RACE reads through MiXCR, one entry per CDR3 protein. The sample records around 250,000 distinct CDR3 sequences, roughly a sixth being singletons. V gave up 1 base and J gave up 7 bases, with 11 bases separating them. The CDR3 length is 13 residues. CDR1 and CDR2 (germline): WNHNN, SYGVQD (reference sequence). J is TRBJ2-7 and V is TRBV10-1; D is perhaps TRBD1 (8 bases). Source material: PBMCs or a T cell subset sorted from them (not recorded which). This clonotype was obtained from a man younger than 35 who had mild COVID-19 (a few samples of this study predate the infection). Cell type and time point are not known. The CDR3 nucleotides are TGCGCCAGCAGTGAGTACAGGGGGGGGGAGCAGTACGTC. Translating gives CASSEYRGGEQYV.